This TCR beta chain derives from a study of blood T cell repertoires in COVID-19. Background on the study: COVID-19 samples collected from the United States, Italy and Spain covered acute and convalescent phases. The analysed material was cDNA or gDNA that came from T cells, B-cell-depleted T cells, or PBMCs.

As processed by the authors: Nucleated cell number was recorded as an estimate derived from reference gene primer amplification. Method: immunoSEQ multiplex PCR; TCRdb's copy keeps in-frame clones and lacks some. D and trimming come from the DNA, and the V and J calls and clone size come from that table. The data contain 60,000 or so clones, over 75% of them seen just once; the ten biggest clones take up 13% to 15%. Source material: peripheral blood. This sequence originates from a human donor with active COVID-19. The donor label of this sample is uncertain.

The CDR3 DNA follows: TGTGCCAGCAGCCAAGATCTCAGGGTTGGCGAAAAACTGTTTTTT. This sequence encodes CASSQDLRVGEKLFF. V usage is TRBV3-1 (or the pseudogene TRBV3-2) and J usage is TRBJ1-4, with D tentatively TRBD1 (5 bases). The germline CDR1 and CDR2 sequences are LGHDT and YNNKEL (reference sequence). Trimming removed 0 bases from V and 8 bases from J, with 13 bases in between. The CDR3 extends over 15 amino acids.